This TCR beta chain is from a study of T cells in Graves' hyperthyroidism and ophthalmopathy. Study results and caveats: Most thyroid-expanded clonotypes above 0.001 were also found in blood.

In its sample, this clonotype was seen many times. What it binds is not known. Researchers took RNA transcripts and amplified the TCR beta CDR3 regions from them. RT-PCR in the first round (using the HTBI primer set) targeted the TCR CDR3. MiXCR was run by TCRdb on the multiplex PCR reads, yielding one entry per CDR3 protein. Among nearly 600,000 distinct CDR3 sequences listed, approximately 15% were seen once. Disease duration under 2 months; hyperthyroidism patients were aged 18 to 65. It was uncontrolled infection, other autoimmune disease, pregnancy or lactation that excluded patients. Sampled blood dates from first hyperthyroidism diagnosis, and it precedes any ophthalmopathy symptoms. V was cut by 7 bases and J by 7 bases, with 19 bases left in between. Germline CDR1 and CDR2: MDHEN and SYDVKM. This CDR3 contains 14 residues.

The TCR sequence derives from a woman aged 25 to 39 with Graves' hyperthyroidism that later progressed to Graves' ophthalmopathy. The chain couples TRBV28 to TRBJ1-2, with D unclear. The sequenced sample consisted of blood. CDR3: CASTYELGGVGYTF. The CDR3 coding sequence is TGTGCCAGCACCTACGAACTTGGCGGAGTTGGCTACACCTTC.